A selection of T cell receptor beta chains follows, all from one sample in a study of radiation and T cells in renal cell carcinoma. Data came from immunoSEQ multiplex PCR; TCRdb stores just in-frame clones and leaves some out. This sample has about 130,000 clones, with approximately 91% found just once. The sequenced sample was blood, obtained from a patient whose treatment included radiotherapy and nephrectomy. These receptors were obtained from a woman between 50 and 59 years old with renal cell carcinoma. Both conserved end residues are part of each CDR3. A D gene is named only where the DNA matches it firmly. Not all rows give a size; the values are once, few, many and, for expanded clones, a class.

V gene	J gene	D gene	clone size	CDR3 DNA	CDR3 protein
TRBV4-1	TRBJ1-5	-	-	TGCGCCAGCAGCCAAGGGGGGGGGCAAAGCAATCAGCCCCAGCATTTT	CASSQGGGQSNQPQHF
TRBV19	TRBJ2-7	TRBD1	few	TGTGCCAGTAGTACGTCCGGACAGGTCTCCTACGAGCAGTACTTC	CASSTSGQVSYEQYF
TRBV5-1	TRBJ2-2	-	-	TGCGCCAGCAGCCAAGAATGGGCATCCGGGGAGCTGTTTTTT	CASSQEWASGELFF
TRBV5-1	TRBJ2-2	-	-	TGCGCCAGCAGCGCATTAGGGGGGCCCGGGGAGCTGTTTTTT	CASSALGGPGELFF
TRBV2	TRBJ1-6	TRBD1	-	TGTGCCAGCGGGGGGACAGGGAGCTCACCCCTCCACTTT	CASGGTGSSPLHF
TRBV21-1	TRBJ2-7	-	-	TGTGCCAGCAGCGCCTCGCGTCAGGCGGACGAGCAGTACTTC	CASSASRQADEQYF
TRBV18	TRBJ2-7	-	-	TGTGCCAGCTCACCAGAGACTAACTCCTACGAGCAGTACTTC	CASSPETNSYEQYF
TRBV5-4	TRBJ1-1	TRBD1	once	TGTGCCAGCAGCTCGACCAGGGGGCAACTCCCCCCTGAAGCTTTCTTT	CASSSTRGQLPPEAFF
TRBV11-3	TRBJ2-7	TRBD2	-	TGTGCCAGCAGCTTACGCGGGGGGCCTGCCTACGAGCAGTACTTC	CASSLRGGPAYEQYF
TRBV2	TRBJ2-3	-	-	TGTGCCAGCAGTGTGTCACCAGATACGCAGTATTTT	CASSVSPDTQYF
TRBV5-1	TRBJ1-1	-	many	TGCGCCAGCAGCTCCGGGACGGGGAACACTGAAGCTTTCTTT	CASSSGTGNTEAFF
TRBV9	TRBJ2-5	-	-	TGTGCCAGCAGCGTCAGTGAGGAGACCCAGTACTTC	CASSVSEETQYF
TRBV2	TRBJ1-5	-	few	TGTGCCAGCAGTGAAAGGATAAGGGTCAATCAGCCCCAGCATTTT	CASSERIRVNQPQHF
TRBV10-3	TRBJ1-6	TRBD1	-	TGTGCCATCAGGGAAAGCACCCAGGGGGGGAATTCACCCCTCCACTTT	CAIRESTQGGNSPLHF
TRBV2	TRBJ1-5	-	-	TGTGCCAGCAGGGACGGGAATCAGCCCCAGCATTTT	CASRDGNQPQHF
TRBV10-2	TRBJ2-5	TRBD2	-	TGCGCCAGCAGGGGCTTTTGGGGGGGAGAAGAGACCCAGTACTTC	CASRGFWGGEETQYF
TRBV6-5	TRBJ1-1	-	-	TGTGCCAGCAGTTACGGCGGGGTCTCTGAAGCTTTCTTT	CASSYGGVSEAFF
TRBV2	TRBJ1-2	-	-	TGTGCCAGCAGTGATAGGGATGGACAGTCCCTTCACTTCTATGGCTACACCTTC	CASSDRDGQSLHFYGYTF
TRBV9	TRBJ2-3	-	-	TGTGCCAGCAGCGTAGTTGGGATGGGGCGGGGCACAGATACGCAGTATTTT	CASSVVGMGRGTDTQYF
TRBV2	TRBJ1-5	-	-	TGTGCCAGCAGCGAGCAAACCGGGGGCAATCAGCCCCAGCATTTT	CASSEQTGGNQPQHF
TRBV2	TRBJ2-7	-	-	TGTGCCAGCAGGGAAGGGCCGTCCTCCTACGAGCAGTACTTC	CASREGPSSYEQYF
TRBV18	TRBJ1-1	-	-	TGTGCCAGCTCAGCGGCTGGGGGGAGCACTGAAGCTTTCTTT	CASSAAGGSTEAFF
TRBV5-6	TRBJ1-2	TRBD1	-	TGTGCCAGCAGCTTGGTGGGACAGGGGAACTATGACTACACCTTC	CASSLVGQGNYDYTF